The 13 T cell receptor beta chains listed next were all sequenced from one sample in a study of blood T cell repertoires in COVID-19. Clones were read by immunoSEQ multiplex PCR, and TCRdb kept only the in-frame ones, dropping some. The sample consists of roughly 190,000 clones, more than 70% of them appearing once. The sequencing sample was made of peripheral blood. These receptors came from a woman aged 40 to 50 who had recovered from COVID-19.

The chain couples TRBV5-1 to TRBJ2-3, with 7 bases fitting TRBD1. The V segment lost 0 bases and the J segment 6 bases; nucleotides outside the gene matches: 7. This CDR3 has 15 amino acids. Germline CDR1 and CDR2: SGHRS and YFSETQ. CDR3 residues: CASSLDQGVGDTQYF. CDR3 nucleotides: TGCGCCAGCAGCTTGGACCAGGGGGTTGGGGATACGCAGTATTTT.

This clone showed up just once. The genes are TRBV7-3 and TRBJ2-1; D ambiguous. The germline gives CDR1 SGHTA, CDR2 FQGTGA. The CDR3 totals 13 residues. V lost 3 bases and J 9 bases, leaving 12 bases between the germline ends. The CDR3 spells CASSFRVPGEQFF. The CDR3 DNA follows: TGTGCCAGCAGCTTTCGGGTCCCTGGTGAGCAGTTCTTC. Full variable domain (outside the CDR3, taken from reference TRBV7-3 and TRBJ2-1): GAGVSQTPSNKVTEKGKYVELRCDPISGHTALYWYRQSLGQGPEFLIYFQGTGAADDSGLPNDRFFAVRPEGSVSTLKIQRTERGDSAVYLCASSFRVPGEQFFGPGTRLTVL.

The chain joins TRBV19 to TRBJ1-1; D possibly corresponds to TRBD1 (5 bases). The V end lost 5 bases, the J end lost 3 bases, and 10 bases lay between the germline ends. CDR3 length equals 13 residues. In germline, CDR1 is LNHDA, CDR2 SQIVND (reference sequence). The CDR3 protein is CASSRQGDTEAFF. CDR3 in DNA: TGTGCCAGTAGTCGTCAGGGTGACACTGAAGCTTTCTTT.

The chain has TRBV7-2 and TRBJ2-2; perhaps TRBD2 as D (7 bases). V gave up 5 bases and J gave up 4 bases, with 20 bases separating them. From germline, CDR1 is SGHTA and CDR2 FQGNSA. The CDR3 is 17 amino acids. CDR3 residues: CASSPLPARGGTGELFF. The CDR3 nucleotides read TGTGCCAGCAGCCCTCTGCCGGCTAGGGGGGGCACCGGGGAGCTGTTTTTT.

This clone was detected only once. The rearrangement uses TRBV4-1 and TRBJ2-7, with 13 nucleotides matching TRBD2. The CDR3 has 17 amino acids. J lost 3 bases, V lost 0 bases, and 5 bases had no gene match. Germline lookup yields CDR1 MGHRA and CDR2 YSYEKL. CDR3 DNA sequence: TGCGCCAGCAGCCAAGAAGGGACTAGCGGGAAGTTCTACGAGCAGTACTTC. Translating it yields CASSQEGTSGKFYEQYF.

The V and J genes are TRBV6-5 and TRBJ2-3; 12 bases fit TRBD2. Per the germline V gene, CDR1 is MNHEY and CDR2 is SVGAGI. There are 13 residues in the CDR3. J gave up 9 bases and V 6 bases, and 4 bases lay outside the gene matches. This CDR3 is CASRFGLAGTQYF. The CDR3 bases are TGTGCCAGCAGGTTCGGACTAGCGGGAACGCAGTATTTT.

In its sample, this clone was seen once. V gene TRBV29-1 combines with J gene TRBJ2-7; D perhaps matches TRBD2 (5 bases). The CDR3 extends over 12 amino acids. V was pared by 5 bases and J by 7 bases, with 15 bases between. From germline, CDR1 is SQVTM and CDR2 ANQGSEA. The CDR3 bases are TGCAGCGTTAACATACCCTCGGGAGAGCAGTACTTC. Protein product: CSVNIPSGEQYF.

The chain carries TRBV25-1 and TRBJ2-3; 9 bases are shared with TRBD1. Looked up from germline, CDR1 is MGHDK and CDR2 is SYGVNS. The junction had 2 bases not matched to a gene; V was cut back by 6 bases and J by 1 base. This CDR3 is 14 amino acids long. The CDR3, as DNA: TGTGCCAGCAGGGGACAGGGTGGCACAGATACGCAGTATTTT. Its translation is CASRGQGGTDTQYF.

This rearrangement joins TRBV30 to TRBJ2-1, with 9 bases lining up with TRBD1. The germline V gene encodes CDR1 GTSNPN and CDR2 SVGIG (reference sequence). The junction had 10 bases not matched to a gene; V was cut back by 0 bases and J by 7 bases. CDR3 length: 16 residues. The chain's CDR3 is CAWSVNWGQGGNEQFF. The CDR3 nucleotides are TGTGCCTGGAGTGTTAATTGGGGACAGGGCGGGAATGAGCAGTTCTTC.

The rearrangement joins TRBV28 to TRBJ1-1; D gene uncertain. V lost 2 bases and J lost 4, with 14 bases in between. The germline V gene encodes CDR1 MDHEN and CDR2 SYDVKM. This CDR3 has 15 residues. CDR3 in DNA: TGTGCCAGCAGTTTAAGCCCTCCAACGGGCACTGAAGCTTTCTTT. It specifies CASSLSPPTGTEAFF. The variable domain in full, completed from reference TRBV28 and TRBJ1-1, reads DVKVTQSSRYLVKRTGEKVFLECVQDMDHENMFWYRQDPGLGLRLIYFSYDVKMKEKGDIPEGYSVSREKKERFSLILESASTNQTSMYLCASSLSPPTGTEAFFGQGTRLTVV.

The J gene is TRBJ2-3, the V gene TRBV3-1 (or the pseudogene TRBV3-2); 10 positions match TRBD2. The CDR3 runs 15 residues. Germline loops: CDR1 LGHDT, CDR2 YNNKEL (reference sequence). Losses at the gene ends were 2 bases for V and 3 bases for J; bases not matched to a gene: 2. This chain's CDR3 is CASSQMTSGTDTQYF. Here the CDR3 DNA reads TGTGCCAGCAGCCAAATGACTAGCGGGACAGATACGCAGTATTTT.

The J gene is TRBJ2-1, the V gene TRBV29-1; 7 bases are a match to TRBD1. V was pared by 6 bases and J by 4 bases, with 0 bases of the junction left unmatched. In germline, CDR1 is SQVTM, CDR2 ANQGSEA. This CDR3 is built from 11 residues. DNA of the CDR3: TGCAGCGTGGGACAGTACAATGAGCAGTTCTTC. Translated: CSVGQYNEQFF.

This chain connects TRBV30 to TRBJ1-1; maybe TRBD1 (6 bases). The CDR3 extends over 14 amino acids. Per germline, CDR1 GTSNPN and CDR2 SVGIG (reference sequence). With 3 bases removed from V and 4 bases from J, the gap between germline ends came to 15 bases. The DNA of the CDR3 is TGTGCCTGGAGGGGGACAAGGGGGACCACTGAAGCTTTCTTT. It is translated as CAWRGTRGTTEAFF.